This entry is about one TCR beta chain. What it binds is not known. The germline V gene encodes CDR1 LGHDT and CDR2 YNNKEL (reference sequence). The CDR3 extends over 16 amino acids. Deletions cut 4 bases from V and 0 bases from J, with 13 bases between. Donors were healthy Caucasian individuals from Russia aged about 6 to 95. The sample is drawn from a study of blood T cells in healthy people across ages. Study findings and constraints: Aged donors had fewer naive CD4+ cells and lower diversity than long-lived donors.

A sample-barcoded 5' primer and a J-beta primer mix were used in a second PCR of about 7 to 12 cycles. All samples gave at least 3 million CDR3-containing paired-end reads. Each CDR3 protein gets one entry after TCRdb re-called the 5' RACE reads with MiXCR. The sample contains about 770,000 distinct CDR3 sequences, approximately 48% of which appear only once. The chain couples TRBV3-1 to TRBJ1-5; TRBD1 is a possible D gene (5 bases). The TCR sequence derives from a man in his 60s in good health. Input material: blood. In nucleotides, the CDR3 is TGTGCCAGCAGCCGCGTACAGGAGATTAGCAATCAGCCCCAGCATTTT. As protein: CASSRVQEISNQPQHF. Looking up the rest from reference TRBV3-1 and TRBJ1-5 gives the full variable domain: DTAVSQTPKYLVTQMGNDKSIKCEQNLGHDTMYWYKQDSKKFLKIMFSYNNKELIINETVPNRFSPKSPDKAHLNLHINSLELGDSAVYFCASSRVQEISNQPQHFGDGTRLSIL.